This T cell receptor (beta chain) is drawn from a study of T cells in localized non-small cell lung cancer. Overall study results and limits: Uninvolved adjacent lung showed peak T cell clonality, exceeding tumor. Researchers found a median approximately 55 of the top 100 tumor clones in adjacent lung. One tumor region alone was sequenced, and heterogeneity therefore remains possible.

This clone has only one observation. Its antigen is currently unknown. TCRdb's copy holds only in-frame clones and misses some; the assay was immunoSEQ multiplex PCR. The table records 100,000 to 150,000 clones, 70% to 90% of them present only once. The receptor comes from a female donor at least 60 years old with stage I lung adenocarcinoma. Sequencing used peripheral blood, obtained before any cancer treatment.

CDR3 amino acids: CASSLGGSGPQHF. Here the CDR3 DNA reads TGTGCCAGCAGTTTAGGGGGGAGCGGGCCCCAGCATTTT. The chain couples TRBV27 to TRBJ1-5, with D possibly being TRBD1 (5 bases). The CDR3 totals 13 residues. CDR1 is MNHEY, CDR2 SMNVEV, per germline (reference sequence). V shed 2 bases and J shed 9 bases, with 11 bases lying between them.